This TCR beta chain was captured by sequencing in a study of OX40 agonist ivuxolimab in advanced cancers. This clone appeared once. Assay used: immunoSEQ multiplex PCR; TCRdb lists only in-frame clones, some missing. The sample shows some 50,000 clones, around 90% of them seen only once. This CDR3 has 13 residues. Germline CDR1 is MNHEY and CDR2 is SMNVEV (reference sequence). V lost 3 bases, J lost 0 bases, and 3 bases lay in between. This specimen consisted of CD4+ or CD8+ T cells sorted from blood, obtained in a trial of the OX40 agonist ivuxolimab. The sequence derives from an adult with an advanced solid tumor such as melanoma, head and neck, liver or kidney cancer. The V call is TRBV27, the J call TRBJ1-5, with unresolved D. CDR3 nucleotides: TGTGCCAGCAGTTTCAGTAGCAATCAGCCCCAGCATTTT. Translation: CASSFSSNQPQHF.